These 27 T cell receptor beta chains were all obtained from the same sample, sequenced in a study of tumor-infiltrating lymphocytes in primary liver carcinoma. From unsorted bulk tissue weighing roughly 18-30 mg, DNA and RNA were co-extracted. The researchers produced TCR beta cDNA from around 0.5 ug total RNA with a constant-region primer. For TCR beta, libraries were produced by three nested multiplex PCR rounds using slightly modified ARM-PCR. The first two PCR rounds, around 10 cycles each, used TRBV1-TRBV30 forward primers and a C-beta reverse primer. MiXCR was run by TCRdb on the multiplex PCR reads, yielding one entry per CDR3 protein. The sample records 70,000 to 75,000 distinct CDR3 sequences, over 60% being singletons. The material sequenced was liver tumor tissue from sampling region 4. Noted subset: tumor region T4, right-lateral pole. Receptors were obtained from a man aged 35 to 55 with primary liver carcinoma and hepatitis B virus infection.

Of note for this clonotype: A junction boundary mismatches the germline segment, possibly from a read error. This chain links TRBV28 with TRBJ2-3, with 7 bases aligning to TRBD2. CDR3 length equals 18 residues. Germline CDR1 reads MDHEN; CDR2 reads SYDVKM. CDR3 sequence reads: CASSQWAGEALNTDTQYF. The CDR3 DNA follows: TGTGCTAGCAGTCAATGGGCGGGAGAGGCCCTGAACACAGATACGCAGTATTTT. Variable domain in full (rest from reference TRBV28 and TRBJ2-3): DVKVTQSSRYLVKRTGEKVFLECVQDMDHENMFWYRQDPGLGLRLIYFSYDVKMKEKGDIPEGYSVSREKKERFSLILESASTNQTSMYLCASSQWAGEALNTDTQYFGPGTRLTVL.

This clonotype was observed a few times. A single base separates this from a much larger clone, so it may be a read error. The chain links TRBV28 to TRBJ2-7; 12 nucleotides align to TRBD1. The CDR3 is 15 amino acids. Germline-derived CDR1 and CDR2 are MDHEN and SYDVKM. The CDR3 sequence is CTSSLPGQGAYEQYF. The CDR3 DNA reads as TGTACCAGCAGTCTTCCGGGACAGGGGGCGTACGAGCAGTACTTC. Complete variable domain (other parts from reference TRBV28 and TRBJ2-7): DVKVTQSSRYLVKRTGEKVFLECVQDMDHENMFWYRQDPGLGLRLIYFSYDVKMKEKGDIPEGYSVSREKKERFSLILESASTNQTSMYLCTSSLPGQGAYEQYFGPGTRLTVT.

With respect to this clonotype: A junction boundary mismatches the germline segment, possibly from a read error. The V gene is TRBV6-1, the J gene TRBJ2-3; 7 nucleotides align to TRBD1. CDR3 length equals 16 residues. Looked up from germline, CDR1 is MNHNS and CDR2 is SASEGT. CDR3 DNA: TGTGCCAGCAGTGCCCTCAGGGGGAGATGGGGAGATGCGCAGTATTTT. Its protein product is CASSALRGRWGDAQYF.

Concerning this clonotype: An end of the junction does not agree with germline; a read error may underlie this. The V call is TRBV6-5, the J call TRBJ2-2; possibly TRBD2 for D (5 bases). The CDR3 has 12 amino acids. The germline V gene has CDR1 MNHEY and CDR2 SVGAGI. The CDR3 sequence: CVSSYDPGEQFF. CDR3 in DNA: TGTGTCAGCAGTTACGACCCCGGGGAGCAGTTTTTT.

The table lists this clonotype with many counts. The CDR3 bases are TGTGCCAGCAGTGAATCCTACTTCAATGAGCAGTTCTTC. Translated: CASSESYFNEQFF. The chain joins TRBV6-1 to TRBJ2-1; no definite D call. This CDR3 is 13 amino acids long. Germline lookup yields CDR1 MNHNS and CDR2 SASEGT. V was trimmed by 2 bases and J by 6 bases, leaving 8 bases between them.

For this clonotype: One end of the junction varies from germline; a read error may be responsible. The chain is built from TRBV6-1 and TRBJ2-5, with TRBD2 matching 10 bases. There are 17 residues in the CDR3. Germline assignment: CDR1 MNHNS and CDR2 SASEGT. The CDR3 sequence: CVSSDLWTSGSGETQYF. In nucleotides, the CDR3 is TGTGTCAGCAGTGACCTTTGGACTAGCGGTTCTGGCGAGACACAGTACTTC.

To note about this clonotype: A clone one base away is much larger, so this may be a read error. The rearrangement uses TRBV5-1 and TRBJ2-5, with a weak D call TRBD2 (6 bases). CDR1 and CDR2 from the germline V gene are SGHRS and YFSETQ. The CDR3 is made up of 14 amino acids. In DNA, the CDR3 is TGCCCCAGCAGCTTGGAGGGCTACCAAGAGACCCAGTACTTC. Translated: CPSSLEGYQETQYF.

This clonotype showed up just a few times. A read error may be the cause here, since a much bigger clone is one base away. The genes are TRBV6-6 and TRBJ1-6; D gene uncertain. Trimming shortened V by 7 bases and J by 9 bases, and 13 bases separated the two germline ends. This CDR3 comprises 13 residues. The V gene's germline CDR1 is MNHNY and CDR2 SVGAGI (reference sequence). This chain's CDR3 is CASTSIVSSPLHF. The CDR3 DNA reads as TGTGCCAGCACCAGTATCGTTTCTTCACCCCTCCACTTT.

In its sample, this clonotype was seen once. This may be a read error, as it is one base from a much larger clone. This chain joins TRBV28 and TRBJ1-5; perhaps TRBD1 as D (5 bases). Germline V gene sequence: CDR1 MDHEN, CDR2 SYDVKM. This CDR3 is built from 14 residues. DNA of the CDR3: TGTTCCAGCAGTTCGCCATCAGGGAATCAGCCCCAGCATTTT. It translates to CSSSSPSGNQPQHF.

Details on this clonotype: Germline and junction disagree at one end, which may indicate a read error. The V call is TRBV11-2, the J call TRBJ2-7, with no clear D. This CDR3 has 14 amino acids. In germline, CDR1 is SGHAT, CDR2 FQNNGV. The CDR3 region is CASSLIDGAYGQYF. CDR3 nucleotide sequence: TGCGCCAGCAGCTTAATCGACGGAGCCTACGGGCAATACTTC.

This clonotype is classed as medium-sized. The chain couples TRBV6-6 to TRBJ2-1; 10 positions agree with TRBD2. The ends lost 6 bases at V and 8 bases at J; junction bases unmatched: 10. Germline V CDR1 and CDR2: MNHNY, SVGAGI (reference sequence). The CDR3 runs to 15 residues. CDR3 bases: TGTGCCAGCAGAGGGCCGGGACTAGCGTGGTATGAGCAGTTCTTC. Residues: CASRGPGLAWYEQFF.

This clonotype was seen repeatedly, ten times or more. CDR3 sequence (DNA): TGTGCCAGCAGCCCCGGGAGGTCGAAAGGGAAGAACAATGAGCAGTTCTTC. Its protein product is CASSPGRSKGKNNEQFF. The chain is built from TRBV7-8 and TRBJ2-1; TRBD2 agrees at 7 bases. J gave up 5 bases and V 5 bases, and 15 bases lay outside the gene matches. CDR1 and CDR2 from the germline V gene are SGHVS and FQNEAQ. The CDR3 loop spans 17 amino acids.

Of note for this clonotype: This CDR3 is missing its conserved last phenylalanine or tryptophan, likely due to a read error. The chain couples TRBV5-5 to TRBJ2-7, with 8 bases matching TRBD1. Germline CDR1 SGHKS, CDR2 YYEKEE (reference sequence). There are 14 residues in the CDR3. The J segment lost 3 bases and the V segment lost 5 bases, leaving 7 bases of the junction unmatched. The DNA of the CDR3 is TGTGCCAGCAGTCTGGGGACAGGCGGCTACGAGCAGTACCTC. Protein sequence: CASSLGTGGYEQYL.

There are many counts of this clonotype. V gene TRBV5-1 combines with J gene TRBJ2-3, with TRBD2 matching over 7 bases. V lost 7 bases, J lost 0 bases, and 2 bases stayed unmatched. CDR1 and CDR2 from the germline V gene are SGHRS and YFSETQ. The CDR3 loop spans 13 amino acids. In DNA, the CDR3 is TGCGCCAGCCAAGCGGGGAGCACAGATACGCAGTATTTT. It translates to CASQAGSTDTQYF.

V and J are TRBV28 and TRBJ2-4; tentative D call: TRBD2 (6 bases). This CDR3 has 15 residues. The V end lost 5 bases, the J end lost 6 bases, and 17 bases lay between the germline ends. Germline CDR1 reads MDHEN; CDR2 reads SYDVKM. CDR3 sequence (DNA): TGTGCCAGCAGTCCCCCCCCGGGAGAGGGAAACATTCAGTACTTC. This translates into CASSPPPGEGNIQYF.

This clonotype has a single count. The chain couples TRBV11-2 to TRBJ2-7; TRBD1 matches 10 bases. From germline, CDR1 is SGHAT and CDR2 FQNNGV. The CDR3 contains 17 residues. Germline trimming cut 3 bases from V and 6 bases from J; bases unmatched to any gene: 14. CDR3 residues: CASSFHGTGVIVGEQYF. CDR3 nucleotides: TGTGCCAGCAGCTTTCATGGGACAGGGGTTATAGTGGGCGAGCAGTACTTC.

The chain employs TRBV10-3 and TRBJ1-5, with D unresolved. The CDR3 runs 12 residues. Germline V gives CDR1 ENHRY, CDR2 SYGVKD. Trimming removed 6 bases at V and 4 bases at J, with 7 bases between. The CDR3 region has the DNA TGTGCCATCAGAGAACAAAATCAGCCCCAGCATTTT. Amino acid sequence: CAIREQNQPQHF.

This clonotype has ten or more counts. CDR3 nucleotide sequence: TGCAGCGTTGACCCGGGACCCCTAAAACCAGACCAAGAGACCCAGTACTTC. It yields the protein CSVDPGPLKPDQETQYF. The rearrangement joins TRBV29-1 to TRBJ2-5; tentatively, D is TRBD1 or TRBD2 (5 bases each). The CDR3 covers 17 residues. CDR1 is SQVTM and CDR2 is ANQGSEA in the germline V gene. V shed 3 bases and J shed 0 bases, with 20 bases lying between them.

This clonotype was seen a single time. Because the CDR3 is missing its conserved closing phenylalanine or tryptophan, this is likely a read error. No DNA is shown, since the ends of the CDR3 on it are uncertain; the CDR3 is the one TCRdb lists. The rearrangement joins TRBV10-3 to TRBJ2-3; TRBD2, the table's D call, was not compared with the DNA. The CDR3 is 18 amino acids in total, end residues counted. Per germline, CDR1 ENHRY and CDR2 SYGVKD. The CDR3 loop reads CAISRRILAGEGTDTKYS.

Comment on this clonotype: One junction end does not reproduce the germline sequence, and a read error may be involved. The CDR3 loop reads CASGLRTVGPYEQYF. CDR3 bases: TGTGCCAGCGGCTTAAGAACGGTGGGTCCCTACGAGCAGTACTTC. The chain links TRBV7-2 to TRBJ2-7; D is ambiguous. Germline values: CDR1 SGHTA, CDR2 FQGNSA. This CDR3 spans 15 amino acids.

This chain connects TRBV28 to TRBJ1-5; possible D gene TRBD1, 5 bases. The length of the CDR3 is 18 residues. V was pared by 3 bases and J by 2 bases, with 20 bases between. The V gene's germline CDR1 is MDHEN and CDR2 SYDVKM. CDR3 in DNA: TGTGCCAGCAGTTTTGACCAGGACATTGAGAAGGGCAATCAGCCCCAGCATTTT. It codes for CASSFDQDIEKGNQPQHF.

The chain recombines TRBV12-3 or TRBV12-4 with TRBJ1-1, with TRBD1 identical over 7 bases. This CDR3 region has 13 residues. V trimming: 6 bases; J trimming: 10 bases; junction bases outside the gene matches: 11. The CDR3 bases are TGTGCCAGCAGCAGGGGGACGTCTTATATAGCTTTCTTT. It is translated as CASSRGTSYIAFF.

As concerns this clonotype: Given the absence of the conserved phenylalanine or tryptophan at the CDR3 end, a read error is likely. CDR3 nucleotide sequence: TGTGCCAGCAGTCTTTGGATAGGGATGGAAGCTGGGGCCAACGTCCTGACTTTA. Translating gives CASSLWIGMEAGANVLTL. The gene calls are TRBV6-5 and TRBJ2-6; the D is unclear. Germline CDR1 MNHEY, CDR2 SVGAGI. Trimming stripped 5 bases from V and 2 bases from J, with 19 bases between. The CDR3 is made up of 18 amino acids.

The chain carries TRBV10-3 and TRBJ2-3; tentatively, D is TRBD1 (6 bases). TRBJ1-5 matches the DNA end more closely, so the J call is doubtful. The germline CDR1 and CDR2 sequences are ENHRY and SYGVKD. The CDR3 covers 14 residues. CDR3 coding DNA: TGTGCCGGCGGGGGGCCGGCGGGCACAGATACGCAGCATTTT. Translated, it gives CAGGGPAGTDTQHF.

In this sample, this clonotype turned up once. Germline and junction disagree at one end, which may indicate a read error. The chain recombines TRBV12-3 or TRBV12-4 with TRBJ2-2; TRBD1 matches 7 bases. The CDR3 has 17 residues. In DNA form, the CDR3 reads TGTGCCAGCGCGTGGTACTCGGGACAGTTGAACACCGGTGAGCTGTTTTTT. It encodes CASAWYSGQLNTGELFF.

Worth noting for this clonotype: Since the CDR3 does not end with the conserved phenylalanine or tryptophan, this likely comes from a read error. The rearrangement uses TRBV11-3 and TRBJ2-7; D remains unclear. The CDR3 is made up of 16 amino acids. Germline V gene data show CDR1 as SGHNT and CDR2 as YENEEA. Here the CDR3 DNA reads TGCGCCAGCAGCCTCCGACTGGGTCCTTACTCCTACGAGCAGTACTCC. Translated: CASSLRLGPYSYEQYS.

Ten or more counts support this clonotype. CDR3 sequence (DNA): TGCAGCGTTGACTGGGGCGGGAACACCGGGGAGCTGTTTTTT. This encodes CSVDWGGNTGELFF. The chain couples TRBV29-1 to TRBJ2-2; TRBD1 might be the D (5 bases). Germline V gives CDR1 SQVTM, CDR2 ANQGSEA. The CDR3 extends over 14 amino acids. V lost 3 bases, J lost 1 base, and 9 bases lay in between.